One sample yielded the 9 T cell receptor beta chains listed below, sequenced in a study of radiation and T cells in renal cell carcinoma. The time point denotes: blood 4 weeks post-SBRT, at nephrectomy. Treatment here: 15 Gy SBRT to primary tumor, nephrectomy 4 weeks later. Profiled with immunoSEQ multiplex PCR; TCRdb holds only in-frame clones, not every one. The repertoire has 60,000 to 75,000 clones, about 80% of them found once; the top ten carry 6.5% to 7.5%. Sequencing was performed on blood, taken from a patient whose treatment included radiotherapy and nephrectomy. The receptors stem from a man aged 60-69 years with renal cell carcinoma.

The J gene is TRBJ1-2, the V gene TRBV30; D possibly corresponds to TRBD1 (5 bases). This CDR3 is 12 amino acids long. Germline V gene sequence: CDR1 GTSNPN, CDR2 SVGIG (reference sequence). The germline V and J ends were trimmed by 4 bases and 4 bases, with 10 bases remaining between them. DNA for the CDR3: TGTGCCTGGAATAGGGGTACCTATGGCTACACCTTC. This encodes CAWNRGTYGYTF.

The J gene is TRBJ1-2, the V gene TRBV6-5; D uncertain. The germline V and J ends were trimmed by 5 bases and 4 bases, with 11 bases remaining between them. This CDR3 spans 13 amino acids. The V gene's germline CDR1 is MNHEY and CDR2 SVGAGI. Written as DNA, the CDR3 is TGTGCCAGCAGTCCGGATCCGGGCTATGGCTACACCTTC. Amino acids: CASSPDPGYGYTF.

This clone was detected a few times. The J gene is TRBJ1-2, the V gene TRBV14, with D tentatively TRBD1 (5 bases). The germline V and J ends were trimmed by 4 bases and 8 bases, with 14 bases remaining between them. The CDR3 length is 13 residues. CDR1 and CDR2 (germline): SGHDN, FVKESK. The DNA for the CDR3 is TGTGCCAGCAGCCCGATCCAGGGTCGCGGCTACACCTTC. The encoded protein is CASSPIQGRGYTF.

This chain links TRBV5-1 with TRBJ2-7, with 8 bases lining up with TRBD2. Germline V CDR1 and CDR2: SGHRS, YFSETQ. V shed 6 bases and J 4 bases; nucleotides not matched to a gene: 15. The CDR3 consists of 16 residues. The CDR3 bases are TGCGCCAGCATTGGGGCTAGAGCGGGAGTATGGTACGAGCAGTACGTC. This encodes CASIGARAGVWYEQYV.

This clone was seen a handful of times. This sequence joins TRBV5-1 and TRBJ2-2; tentatively, D is TRBD1 (6 bases). The CDR3 runs to 15 residues. Per the germline V gene, CDR1 is SGHRS and CDR2 is YFSETQ. V was trimmed by 1 base and J by 3 bases, leaving 10 bases between them. CDR3 protein: CASSLWQGHTGELFF. The CDR3 DNA sequence: TGCGCCAGCAGCTTGTGGCAGGGGCACACCGGGGAGCTGTTTTTT.

The genes are TRBV6-1 and TRBJ2-5; D is unclear. Trimming cost V 1 base and J 5 bases, with 5 bases left between them. The germline gives CDR1 MNHNS, CDR2 SASEGT. The CDR3 is made up of 12 amino acids. This CDR3 reads CASSEGLETQYF. DNA of the CDR3: TGTGCCAGCAGTGAAGGCCTGGAGACCCAGTACTTC.

The J gene is TRBJ2-2, the V gene TRBV5-1; D is perhaps TRBD1 (5 bases). Looked up from germline, CDR1 is SGHRS and CDR2 is YFSETQ. Trimming removed 1 base from V and 8 bases from J, with 12 bases in between. This CDR3 contains 14 residues. CDR3 loop: CASSLTPSGGELFF. The CDR3 nucleotides are TGCGCCAGCAGCTTGACTCCATCAGGGGGGGAGCTGTTTTTT.

Regarding this clone: Other DNA sequences within the sample encode an identical CDR3. The chain combines TRBV10-3 with TRBJ1-1; D is unresolved. The V gene lost 0 bases and the J gene lost 4 bases, with 12 bases spanning the gap. The CDR3 is 15 residues long. Germline-derived CDR1 and CDR2 are ENHRY and SYGVKD. In DNA, the CDR3 is TGTGCCATCAGTGAGTCGACCGGGGAGGGCACTGAAGCTTTCTTT. The encoded protein is CAISESTGEGTEAFF.

Only one count was recorded for this clone. This chain joins TRBV7-9 and TRBJ2-1; possible D gene TRBD2, 5 bases. CDR3 size: 19 residues. Between the trimmed V and J ends, which lost 5 bases and 0 bases, there was a span of 23 bases. Germline V gene sequence: CDR1 SEHNR, CDR2 FQNEAQ (reference sequence). The CDR3 reads CASSPREKLRRSSYNEQFF. The CDR3 DNA follows: TGTGCCAGCAGCCCCCGGGAAAAGCTCCGTAGGAGCTCCTACAATGAGCAGTTCTTC. The entire variable domain, with the rest obtained from reference TRBV7-9 and TRBJ2-1, is as follows: DTGVSQNPRHKITKRGQNVTFRCDPISEHNRLYWYRQTLGQGPEFLTYFQNEAQLEKSRLLSDRFSAERPKGSFSTLEIQRTEQGDSAMYLCASSPREKLRRSSYNEQFFGPGTRLTVL.